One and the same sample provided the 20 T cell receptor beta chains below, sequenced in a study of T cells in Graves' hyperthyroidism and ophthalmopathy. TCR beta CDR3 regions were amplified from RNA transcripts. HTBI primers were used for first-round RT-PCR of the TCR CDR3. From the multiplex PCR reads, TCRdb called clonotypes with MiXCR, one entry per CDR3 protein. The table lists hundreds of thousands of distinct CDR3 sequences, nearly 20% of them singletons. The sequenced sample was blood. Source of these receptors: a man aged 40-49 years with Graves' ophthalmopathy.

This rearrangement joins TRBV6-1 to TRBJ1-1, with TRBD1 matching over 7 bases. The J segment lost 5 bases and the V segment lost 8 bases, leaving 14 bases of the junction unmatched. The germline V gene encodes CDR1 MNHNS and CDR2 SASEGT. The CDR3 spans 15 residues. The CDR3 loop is CASETTGYVGTEAFF. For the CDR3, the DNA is TGTGCCAGCGAGACGACAGGGTATGTCGGGACTGAAGCTTTCTTT.

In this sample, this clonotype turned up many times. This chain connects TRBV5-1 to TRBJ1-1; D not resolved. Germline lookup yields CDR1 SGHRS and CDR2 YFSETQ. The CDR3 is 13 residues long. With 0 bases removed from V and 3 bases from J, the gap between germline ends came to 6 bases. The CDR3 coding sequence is TGCGCCAGCAGCTTGGATCCAGACACTGAAGCTTTCTTT. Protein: CASSLDPDTEAFF.

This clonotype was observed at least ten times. In DNA, the CDR3 is TGTGCCAGCAGTGAACCTACTTATCCCACAGATACGCAGTATTTT. This encodes CASSEPTYPTDTQYF. The V gene is TRBV2, the J gene TRBJ2-3; D is unclear. Between the trimmed V and J ends, which lost 2 bases and 2 bases, there was a span of 11 bases. Germline values: CDR1 SNHLY, CDR2 FYNNEI. The CDR3 contains 15 residues.

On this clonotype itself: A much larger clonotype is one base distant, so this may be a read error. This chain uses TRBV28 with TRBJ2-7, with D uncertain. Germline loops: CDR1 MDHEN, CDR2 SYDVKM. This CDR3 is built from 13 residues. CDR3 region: CASSPLPPYGQYF. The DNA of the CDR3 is TGTGCCAGCAGTCCGTTACCCCCCTACGGGCAGTACTTC. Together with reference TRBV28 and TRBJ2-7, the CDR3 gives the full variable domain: DVKVTQSSRYLVKRTGEKVFLECVQDMDHENMFWYRQDPGLGLRLIYFSYDVKMKEKGDIPEGYSVSREKKERFSLILESASTNQTSMYLCASSPLPPYGQYFGPGTRLTVT.

The CDR3 bases are TGTGCCATCAGTGACCGAGACAATCAGCCCCAGCATTTT. Protein: CAISDRDNQPQHF. V and J are TRBV10-3 and TRBJ1-5; no clear D. The CDR3 consists of 13 residues. Deletions cut 3 bases from V and 3 bases from J, with 6 bases between. The germline CDR1 and CDR2 sequences are ENHRY and SYGVKD.

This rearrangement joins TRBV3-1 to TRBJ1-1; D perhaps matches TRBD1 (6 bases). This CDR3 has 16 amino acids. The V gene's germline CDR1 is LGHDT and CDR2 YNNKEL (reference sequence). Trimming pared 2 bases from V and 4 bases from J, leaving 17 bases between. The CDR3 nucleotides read TGTGCCAGCAGCCAATCAATCCGGGGGGCAGGCACTGAAGCTTTCTTT. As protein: CASSQSIRGAGTEAFF.

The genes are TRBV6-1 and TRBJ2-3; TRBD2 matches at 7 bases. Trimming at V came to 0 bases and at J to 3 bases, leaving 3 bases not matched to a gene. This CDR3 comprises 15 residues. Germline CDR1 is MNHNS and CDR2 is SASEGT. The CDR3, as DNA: TGTGCCAGCAGTGAAGCCCCGCGGGGGACAGATACGCAGTATTTT. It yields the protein CASSEAPRGTDTQYF.

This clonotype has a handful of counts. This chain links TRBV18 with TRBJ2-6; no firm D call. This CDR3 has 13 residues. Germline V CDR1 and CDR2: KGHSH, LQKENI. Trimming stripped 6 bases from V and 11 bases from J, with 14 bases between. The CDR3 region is CASSPRSGDVLTF. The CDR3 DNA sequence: TGTGCCAGCTCCCCTAGGTCGGGTGACGTCCTGACTTTC.

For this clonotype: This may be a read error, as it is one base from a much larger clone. CDR3 sequence reads: CASSLGGGKLFF. As DNA, the CDR3 is TGCGCCAGCAGCTTGGGGGGAGGAAAACTGTTTTTT. The rearrangement joins TRBV5-1 to TRBJ1-4, with unresolved D. The CDR3 spans 12 residues. From germline, CDR1 is SGHRS and CDR2 YFSETQ. V lost 0 bases, J lost 10 bases, and 7 bases lay in between.

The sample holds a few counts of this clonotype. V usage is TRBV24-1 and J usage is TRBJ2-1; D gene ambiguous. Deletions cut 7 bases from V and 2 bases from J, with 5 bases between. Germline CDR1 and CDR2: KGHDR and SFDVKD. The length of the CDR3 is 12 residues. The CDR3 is CATRGTYNEQFF. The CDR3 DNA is TGTGCCACCAGGGGTACCTACAATGAGCAGTTCTTC.

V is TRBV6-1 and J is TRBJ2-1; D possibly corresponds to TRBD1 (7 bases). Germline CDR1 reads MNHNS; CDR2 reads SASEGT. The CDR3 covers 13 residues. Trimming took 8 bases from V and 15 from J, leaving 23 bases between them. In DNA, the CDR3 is TGTGCCAGCTCAGGGGGGACCGGGAGCAATTTGTTCTTC. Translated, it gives CASSGGTGSNLFF.

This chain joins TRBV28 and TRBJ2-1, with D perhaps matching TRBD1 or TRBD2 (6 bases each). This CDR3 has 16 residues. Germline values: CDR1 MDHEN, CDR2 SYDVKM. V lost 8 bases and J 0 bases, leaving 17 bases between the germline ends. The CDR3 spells CASSPGGPSSYNEQFF. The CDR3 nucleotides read TGTGCCAGCTCACCTGGGGGGCCCAGCTCCTACAATGAGCAGTTCTTC.

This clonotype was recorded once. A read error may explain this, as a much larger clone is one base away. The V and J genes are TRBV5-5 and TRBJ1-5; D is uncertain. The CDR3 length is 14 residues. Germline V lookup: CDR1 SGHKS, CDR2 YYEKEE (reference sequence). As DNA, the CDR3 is TGTGTCAGCAGCAAGAAGAATAGCAATCAGCCCCAGCATTTT. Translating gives CVSSKKNSNQPQHF.

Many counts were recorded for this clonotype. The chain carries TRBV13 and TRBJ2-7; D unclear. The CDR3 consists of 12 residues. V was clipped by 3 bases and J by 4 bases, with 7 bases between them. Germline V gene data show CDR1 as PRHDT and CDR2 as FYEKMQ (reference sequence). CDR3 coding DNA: TGTGCCAGCAGCTTTGACACTTACGAGCAGTACTTC. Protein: CASSFDTYEQYF. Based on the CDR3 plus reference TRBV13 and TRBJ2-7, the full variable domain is AAGVIQSPRHLIKEKRETATLKCYPIPRHDTVYWYQQGPGQDPQFLISFYEKMQSDKGSIPDRFSAQQFSDYHSELNMSSLELGDSALYFCASSFDTYEQYFGPGTRLTVT.

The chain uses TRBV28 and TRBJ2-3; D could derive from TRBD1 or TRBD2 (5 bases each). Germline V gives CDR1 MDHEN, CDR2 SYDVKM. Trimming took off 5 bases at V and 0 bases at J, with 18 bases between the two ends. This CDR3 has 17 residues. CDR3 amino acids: CASSPGTPWTSTDTQYF. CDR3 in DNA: TGTGCCAGCAGTCCGGGGACCCCCTGGACTAGCACAGATACGCAGTATTTT. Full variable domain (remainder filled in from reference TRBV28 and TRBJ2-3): DVKVTQSSRYLVKRTGEKVFLECVQDMDHENMFWYRQDPGLGLRLIYFSYDVKMKEKGDIPEGYSVSREKKERFSLILESASTNQTSMYLCASSPGTPWTSTDTQYFGPGTRLTVL.

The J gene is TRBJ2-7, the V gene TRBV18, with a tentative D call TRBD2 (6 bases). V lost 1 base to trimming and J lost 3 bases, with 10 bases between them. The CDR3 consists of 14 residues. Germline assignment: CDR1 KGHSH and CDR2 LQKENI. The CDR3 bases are TGTGCCAGCTCACCACGGGACTTGAACTACGAGCAGTACTTC. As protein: CASSPRDLNYEQYF.

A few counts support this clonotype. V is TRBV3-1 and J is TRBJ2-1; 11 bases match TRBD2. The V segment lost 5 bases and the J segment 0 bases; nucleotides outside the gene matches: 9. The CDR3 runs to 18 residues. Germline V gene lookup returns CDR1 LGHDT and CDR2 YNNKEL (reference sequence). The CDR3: CASSKGLAGPSSYNEQFF. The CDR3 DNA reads TGTGCCAGCAGCAAAGGACTAGCGGGCCCTAGCTCCTACAATGAGCAGTTCTTC.

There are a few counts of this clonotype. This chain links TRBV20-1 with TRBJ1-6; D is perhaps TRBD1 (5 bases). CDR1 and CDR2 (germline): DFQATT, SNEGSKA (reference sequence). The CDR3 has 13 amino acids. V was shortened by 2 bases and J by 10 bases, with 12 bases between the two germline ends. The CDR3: CSARFQGASPLHF. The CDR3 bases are TGCAGTGCTAGATTCCAGGGAGCATCACCCCTCCACTTT.

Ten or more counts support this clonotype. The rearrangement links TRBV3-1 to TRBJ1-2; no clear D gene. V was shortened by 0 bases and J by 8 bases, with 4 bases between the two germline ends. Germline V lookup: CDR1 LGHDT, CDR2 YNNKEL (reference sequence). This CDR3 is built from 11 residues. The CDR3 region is CASSQDGGYTF. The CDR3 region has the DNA TGTGCCAGCAGCCAAGATGGGGGCTACACCTTC.

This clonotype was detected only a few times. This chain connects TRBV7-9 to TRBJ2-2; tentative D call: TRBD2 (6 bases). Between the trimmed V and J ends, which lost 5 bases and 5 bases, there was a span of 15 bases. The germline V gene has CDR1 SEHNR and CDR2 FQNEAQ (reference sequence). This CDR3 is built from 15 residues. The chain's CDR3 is CASSPDKEGTGELFF. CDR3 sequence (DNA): TGTGCCAGCAGCCCGGACAAGGAGGGGACCGGGGAGCTGTTTTTT.